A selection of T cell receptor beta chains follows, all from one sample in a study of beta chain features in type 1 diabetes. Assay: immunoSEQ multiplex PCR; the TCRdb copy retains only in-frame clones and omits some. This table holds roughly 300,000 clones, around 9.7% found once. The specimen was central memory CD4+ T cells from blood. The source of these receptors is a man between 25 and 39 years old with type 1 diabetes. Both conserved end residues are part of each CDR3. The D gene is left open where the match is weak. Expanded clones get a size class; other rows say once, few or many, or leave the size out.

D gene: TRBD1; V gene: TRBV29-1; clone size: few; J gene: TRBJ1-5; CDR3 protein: CSARGQGANQPQHF
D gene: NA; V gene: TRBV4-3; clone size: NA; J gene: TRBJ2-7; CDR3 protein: CASSQDWGATQYF
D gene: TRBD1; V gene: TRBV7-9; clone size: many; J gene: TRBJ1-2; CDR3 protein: CASSDGQGLGYTF
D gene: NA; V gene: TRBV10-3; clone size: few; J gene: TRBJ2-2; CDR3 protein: CASSLGPGELFF
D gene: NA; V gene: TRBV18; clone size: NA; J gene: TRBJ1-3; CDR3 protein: CASSPAGTRVDTIYF
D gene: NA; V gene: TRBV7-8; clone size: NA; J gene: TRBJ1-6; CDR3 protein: CASSSISLNSPLHF
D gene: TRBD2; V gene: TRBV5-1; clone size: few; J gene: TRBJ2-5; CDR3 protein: CASSLVAGRQETQYF
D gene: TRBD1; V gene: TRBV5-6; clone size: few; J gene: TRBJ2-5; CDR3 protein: CASSFDRAPETQYF
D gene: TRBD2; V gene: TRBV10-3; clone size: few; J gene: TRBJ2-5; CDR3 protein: CAISEESGGQETQYF
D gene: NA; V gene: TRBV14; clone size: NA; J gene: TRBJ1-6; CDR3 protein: CASSQEGRANSPLHF
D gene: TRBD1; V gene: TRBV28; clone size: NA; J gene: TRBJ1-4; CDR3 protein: CASSFGQGGNEKLFF
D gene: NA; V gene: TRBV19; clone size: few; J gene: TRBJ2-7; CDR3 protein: CASSRQAGYEQYF
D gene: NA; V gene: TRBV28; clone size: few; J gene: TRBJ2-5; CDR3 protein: CASSLEGTQYF
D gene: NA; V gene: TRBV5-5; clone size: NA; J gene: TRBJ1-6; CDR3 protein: CASSLEGADSPLHF
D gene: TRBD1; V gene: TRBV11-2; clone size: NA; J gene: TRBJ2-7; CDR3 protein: CASSRGTGAFYEQYF
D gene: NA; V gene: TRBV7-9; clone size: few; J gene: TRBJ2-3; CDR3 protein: CASSLDGATDTQYF
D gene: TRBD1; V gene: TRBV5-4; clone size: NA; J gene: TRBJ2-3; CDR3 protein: CASGPGQSTDTQYF
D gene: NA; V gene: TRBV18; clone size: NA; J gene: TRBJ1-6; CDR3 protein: CASSPPQGPGNSPLHF
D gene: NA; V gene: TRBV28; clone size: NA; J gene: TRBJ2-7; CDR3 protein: CASRGGAPSEQYF
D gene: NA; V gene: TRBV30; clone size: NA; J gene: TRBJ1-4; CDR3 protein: CAWSVKQGRFQKLFF
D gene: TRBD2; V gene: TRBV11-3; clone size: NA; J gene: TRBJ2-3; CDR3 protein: CASSPTLSGNANTQYF
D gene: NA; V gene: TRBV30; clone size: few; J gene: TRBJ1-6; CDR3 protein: CAWTSYNSPLHF
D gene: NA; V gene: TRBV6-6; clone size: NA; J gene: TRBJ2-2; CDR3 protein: CASSYRQIANTGELFF
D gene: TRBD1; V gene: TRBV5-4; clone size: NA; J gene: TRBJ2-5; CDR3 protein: CASSSAGQGGETQYF
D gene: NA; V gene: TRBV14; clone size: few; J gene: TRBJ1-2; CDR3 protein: CASSRGQNYGYTF
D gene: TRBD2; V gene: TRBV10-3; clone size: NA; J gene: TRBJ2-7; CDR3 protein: CAISPWRAGVRATGEQYF
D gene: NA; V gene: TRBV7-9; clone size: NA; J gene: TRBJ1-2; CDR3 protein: CASSLDQGAGYGYTF
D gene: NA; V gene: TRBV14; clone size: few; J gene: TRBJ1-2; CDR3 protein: CASSHRVDYGYTF
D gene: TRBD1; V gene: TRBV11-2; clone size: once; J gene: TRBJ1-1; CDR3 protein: CASSWVRGRGEAFF
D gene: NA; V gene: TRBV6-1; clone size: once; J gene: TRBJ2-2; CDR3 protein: CASSVYRANTGELFF
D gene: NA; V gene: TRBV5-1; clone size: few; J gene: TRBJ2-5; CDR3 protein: CASSLAGVSQETQYF
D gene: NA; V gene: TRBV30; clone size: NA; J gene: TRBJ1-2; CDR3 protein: CAWSGLDRLFHYGYTF
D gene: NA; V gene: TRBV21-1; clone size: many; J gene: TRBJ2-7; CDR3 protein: CASSKGSKLISYEQYF
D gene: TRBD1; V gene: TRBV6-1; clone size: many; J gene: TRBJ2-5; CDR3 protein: CASSVPGGAQETQYF
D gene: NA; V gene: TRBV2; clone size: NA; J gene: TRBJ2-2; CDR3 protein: CASSVADWAGELFF
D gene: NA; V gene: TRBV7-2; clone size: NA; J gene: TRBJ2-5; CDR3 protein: CASSLVLEGGETQYF
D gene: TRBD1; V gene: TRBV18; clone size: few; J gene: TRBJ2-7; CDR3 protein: CASSNRGQGNEQYF
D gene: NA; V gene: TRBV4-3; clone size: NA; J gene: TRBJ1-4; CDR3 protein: CASSQSPATNEKLFF
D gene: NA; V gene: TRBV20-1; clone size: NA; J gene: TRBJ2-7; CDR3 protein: CSARQGYEQYF
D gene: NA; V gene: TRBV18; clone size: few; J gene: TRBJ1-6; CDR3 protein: CASSPKSNSPLHF
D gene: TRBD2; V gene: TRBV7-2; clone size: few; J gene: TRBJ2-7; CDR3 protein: CASTISGGYEQYF
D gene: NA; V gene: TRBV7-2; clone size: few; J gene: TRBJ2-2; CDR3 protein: CASSLYGSTNTGELFF
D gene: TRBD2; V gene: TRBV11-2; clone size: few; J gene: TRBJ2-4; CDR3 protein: CASSSLAGAKNIQYF
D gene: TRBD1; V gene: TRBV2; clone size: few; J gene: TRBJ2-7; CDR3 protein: CASGDRVSYEQYF
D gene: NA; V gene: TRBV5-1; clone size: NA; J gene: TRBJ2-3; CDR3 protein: CASSLAPGADTQYF
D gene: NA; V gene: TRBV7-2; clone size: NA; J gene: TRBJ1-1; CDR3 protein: CASSFRLDTEAFF
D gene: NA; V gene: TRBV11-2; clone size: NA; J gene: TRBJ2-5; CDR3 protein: CASSLVGQIQETQYF
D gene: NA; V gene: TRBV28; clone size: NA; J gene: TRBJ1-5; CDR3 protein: CASSSMGGNQPQHF
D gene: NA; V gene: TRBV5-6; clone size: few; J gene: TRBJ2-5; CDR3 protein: CASSFSGQGYQETQYF
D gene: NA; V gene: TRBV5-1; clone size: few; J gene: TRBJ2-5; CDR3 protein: CASSLGRGGETQYF
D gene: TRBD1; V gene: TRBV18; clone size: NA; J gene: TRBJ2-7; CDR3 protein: CASSPLGTGTGGHEQYF
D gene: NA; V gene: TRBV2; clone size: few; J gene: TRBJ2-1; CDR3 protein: CASKDGYNEQFF
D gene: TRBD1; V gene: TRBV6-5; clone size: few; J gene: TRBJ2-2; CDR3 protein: CASSYPQRGPGELFF
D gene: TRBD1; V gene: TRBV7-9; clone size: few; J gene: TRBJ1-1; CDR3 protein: CASSLAREGANTEAFF
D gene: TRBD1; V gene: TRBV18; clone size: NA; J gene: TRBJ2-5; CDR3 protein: CASSRGQGATVETQYF
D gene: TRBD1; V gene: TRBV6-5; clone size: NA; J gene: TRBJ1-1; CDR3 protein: CASNRQGLNTEAFF
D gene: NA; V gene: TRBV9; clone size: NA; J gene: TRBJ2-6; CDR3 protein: CASSVVETGANVLTF
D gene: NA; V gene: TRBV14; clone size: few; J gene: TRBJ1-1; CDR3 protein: CASSRQEHTEAFF
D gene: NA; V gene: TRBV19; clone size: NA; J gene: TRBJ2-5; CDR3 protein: CATGGGAVGETQYF